The 15 T cell receptor beta chains below come from one sample, sequenced in a study of shared clonotypes between healthy human individuals. The method was immunoSEQ multiplex PCR; TCRdb's version includes in-frame clones alone and lacks a portion of them. This table holds around 1.1 million clones, roughly 77% found once. The sample consisted of memory CD4+ T cells from PBMCs. As to subset: CD45RA-negative fraction. The receptors come from a young man in good health. Some clones in this sample may be carry-over from other donors' samples.

The V call is TRBV5-4, the J call TRBJ2-2; D perhaps matches TRBD2 (6 bases). The germline V gene encodes CDR1 SGHNT and CDR2 YYREEE (reference sequence). The CDR3 totals 17 residues. The V and J ends lost 0 bases and 1 base respectively, with 13 bases between them. CDR3 bases: TGTGCCAGCAGCTTGGGGGCCGCGGGAAGGAACACCGGGGAGCTGTTTTTT. Encoded protein: CASSLGAAGRNTGELFF.

This clone was seen ten or more times. This rearrangement joins TRBV11-2 to TRBJ2-1; D tentatively reads TRBD1 or TRBD2 (6 bases each). Deletions cut 2 bases from V and 8 bases from J, with 16 bases between. Germline assignment: CDR1 SGHAT and CDR2 FQNNGV. The CDR3 extends over 15 amino acids. CDR3 in amino acids: CASSLIRGRVHEQFF. CDR3 nucleotide sequence: TGTGCCAGCAGCTTAATACGGGGGCGAGTCCATGAGCAGTTCTTC. Combining the CDR3 with reference TRBV11-2 and TRBJ2-1 gives the whole variable domain EAGVAQSPRYKIIEKRQSVAFWCNPISGHATLYWYQQILGQGPKLLIQFQNNGVVDDSQLPKDRFSAERLKGVDSTLKIQPAKLEDSAVYLCASSLIRGRVHEQFFGPGTRLTVL.

On this clone itself: Since the CDR3 does not end with the conserved phenylalanine or tryptophan, this likely comes from a read error. The V call is TRBV7-2, the J call TRBJ1-6; D is uncertain. Germline V CDR1 and CDR2: SGHTA, FQGNSA. This CDR3 is built from 13 residues. Trimming removed 5 bases at V and 8 bases at J, with 10 bases between. The CDR3 DNA follows: TGTGCCAGCAGCCTACATCAGGATTCACCCCTCCACCTT. It translates to CASSLHQDSPLHL.

The gene calls are TRBV5-1 and TRBJ1-1; 7 bases line up with TRBD1. The CDR3 has 15 residues. The trim removed 0 bases at V and 2 bases at J, leaving 4 bases unmatched. Germline CDR1 SGHRS, CDR2 YFSETQ. The CDR3, as DNA: TGCGCCAGCAGCTTGGCGACAGGGCCAAACACTGAAGCTTTCTTT. It translates to CASSLATGPNTEAFF. Variable domain in full (rest from reference TRBV5-1 and TRBJ1-1): KAGVTQTPRYLIKTRGQQVTLSCSPISGHRSVSWYQQTPGQGLQFLFEYFSETQRNKGNFPGRFSGRQFSNSRSEMNVSTLELGDSALYLCASSLATGPNTEAFFGQGTRLTVV.

The chain uses TRBV5-6 and TRBJ2-2; TRBD2 matches at 8 bases. The CDR3 is 16 amino acids. Unmatched junction bases numbered 7, after V lost 1 base and J lost 5 bases. The germline gives CDR1 SGHDT, CDR2 YYEEEE. Written as DNA, the CDR3 is TGTGCCAGCAGCTTGCCGGGAGGGCCAGGTACCGGGGAGCTGTTTTTT. Protein: CASSLPGGPGTGELFF.

The genes are TRBV7-2 and TRBJ1-2, with D perhaps TRBD1 (5 bases). V was cut by 4 bases and J by 3 bases, with 12 bases left in between. The CDR3 spans 14 residues. Germline CDR1 is SGHTA and CDR2 is FQGNSA. CDR3: CASSSYGTYYGYTF. CDR3 nucleotide sequence: TGTGCCAGCAGCTCGTACGGGACTTACTATGGCTACACCTTC.

This clone was detected many times. J is TRBJ2-5 and V is TRBV9; D might be TRBD1 (6 bases). Looked up from germline, CDR1 is SGDLS and CDR2 is YYNGEE. There are 15 residues in the CDR3. V shed 4 bases and J shed 1 base, with 14 bases lying between them. CDR3 region: CASSPWAGVQETQYF. CDR3 in DNA: TGTGCCAGCAGCCCGTGGGCAGGGGTCCAAGAGACCCAGTACTTC.

This chain uses TRBV18 with TRBJ2-4, with 7 bases fitting TRBD2. CDR3 length: 15 amino acids. V shed 2 bases, J shed 2 bases, and the junction held 3 bases outside the gene matches. The germline V gene encodes CDR1 KGHSH and CDR2 LQKENI. The CDR3 spells CASSPVGGSKNIQYF. The CDR3 DNA sequence: TGTGCCAGCTCACCAGTGGGAGGGTCCAAAAACATTCAGTACTTC. Complete variable domain (other parts from reference TRBV18 and TRBJ2-4): NAGVMQNPRHLVRRRGQEARLRCSPMKGHSHVYWYRQLPEEGLKFMVYLQKENIIDESGMPKERFSAEFPKEGPSILRIQQVVRGDSAAYFCASSPVGGSKNIQYFGAGTRLSVL.

This sequence joins TRBV29-1 and TRBJ2-7, with 7 positions matching TRBD1. Germline assignment: CDR1 SQVTM and CDR2 ANQGSEA. V lost 7 bases, J lost 0 bases, and 9 bases stayed unmatched. The CDR3 runs 14 residues. The CDR3 loop is CSAGGRDSSYEQYF. The CDR3 coding sequence is TGCAGCGCCGGAGGCCGGGACAGCTCCTACGAGCAGTACTTC.

The rearrangement uses TRBV19 and TRBJ1-2; D gene unclear. Germline V gene lookup returns CDR1 LNHDA and CDR2 SQIVND (reference sequence). V was shortened by 3 bases and J by 8 bases, with 13 bases between the two germline ends. This CDR3 comprises 13 residues. In DNA form, the CDR3 reads TGTGCCAGTAGTATCGCCCCGCATAGAGGCTACACCTTC. Translating gives CASSIAPHRGYTF. Complete variable domain (other parts from reference TRBV19 and TRBJ1-2): DGGITQSPKYLFRKEGQNVTLSCEQNLNHDAMYWYRQDPGQGLRLIYYSQIVNDFQKGDIAEGYSVSREKKESFPLTVTSAQKNPTAFYLCASSIAPHRGYTFGSGTRLTVV.

This clone has only a few counts. The genes are TRBV29-1 and TRBJ1-1, with TRBD1 matching over 9 bases. The V segment lost 6 bases and the J segment 6 bases; nucleotides outside the gene matches: 5. This CDR3 is built from 12 residues. In germline, CDR1 is SQVTM, CDR2 ANQGSEA. CDR3 sequence (DNA): TGCAGCGTAAACAGGGGGCGCGCTGAAGCTTTCTTT. Its protein is CSVNRGRAEAFF.

The rearrangement uses TRBV7-3 and TRBJ1-4, with D unresolved. The CDR3 consists of 13 residues. V gave up 4 bases and J gave up 8 bases, with 11 bases separating them. CDR1 SGHTA and CDR2 FQGTGA come from the germline V gene. In nucleotides, the CDR3 is TGTGCCAGCAGCTCCTTACATGGGGAAAAACTGTTTTTT. Amino acid sequence: CASSSLHGEKLFF.

The chain carries TRBV6-1 and TRBJ1-5, with 7 bases identical to TRBD1. The CDR3 covers 18 residues. The V gene's germline CDR1 is MNHNS and CDR2 SASEGT. The ends lost 1 base at V and 0 bases at J; junction bases unmatched: 9. The DNA for the CDR3 is TGTGCCAGCAGTGAAGGGGCAGGGGGGATATTTAGCAATCAGCCCCAGCATTTT. Its protein product is CASSEGAGGIFSNQPQHF.

The V and J genes are TRBV7-2 and TRBJ2-7; D might be TRBD2 (7 bases). Looked up from germline, CDR1 is SGHTA and CDR2 is FQGNSA. V shed 6 bases and J shed 0 bases, with 15 bases lying between them. CDR3 length equals 15 residues. The CDR3 sequence: CASRPGGARSYEQYF. In nucleotides, the CDR3 is TGTGCCAGCAGACCTGGGGGGGCTCGCTCCTACGAGCAGTACTTC.

The chain joins TRBV6-5 to TRBJ2-1; maybe TRBD2 (5 bases). Looked up from germline, CDR1 is MNHEY and CDR2 is SVGAGI. V lost 6 bases to trimming and J lost 7 bases, with 16 bases between them. The CDR3 is made up of 14 amino acids. In DNA, the CDR3 is TGTGCCAGCAGGGACTTAAGGGCTAGGAATGAGCAGTTCTTC. This translates into CASRDLRARNEQFF.